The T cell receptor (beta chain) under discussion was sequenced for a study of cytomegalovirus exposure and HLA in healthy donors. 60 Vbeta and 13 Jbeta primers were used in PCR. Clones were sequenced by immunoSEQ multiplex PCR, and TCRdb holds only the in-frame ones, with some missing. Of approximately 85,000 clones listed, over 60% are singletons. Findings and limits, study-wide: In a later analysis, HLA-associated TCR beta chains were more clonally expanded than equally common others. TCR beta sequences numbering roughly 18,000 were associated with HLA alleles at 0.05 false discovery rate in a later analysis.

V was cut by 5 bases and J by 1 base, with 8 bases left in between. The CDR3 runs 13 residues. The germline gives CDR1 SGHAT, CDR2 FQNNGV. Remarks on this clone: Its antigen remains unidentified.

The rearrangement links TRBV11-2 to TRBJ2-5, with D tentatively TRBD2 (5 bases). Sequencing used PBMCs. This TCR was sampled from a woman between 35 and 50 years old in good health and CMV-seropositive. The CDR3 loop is CASSGGIQETQYF. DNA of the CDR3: TGTGCCAGCAGCGGAGGTATCCAAGAGACCCAGTACTTC.